This T cell receptor (beta chain) was sequenced for a study of T cells in Graves' hyperthyroidism and ophthalmopathy. Amplified TCR beta CDR3 regions derived from RNA transcripts. HTBI primers were used for first-round RT-PCR of the TCR CDR3. TCRdb itself ran the multiplex PCR reads through MiXCR, one entry per CDR3 protein. Here the sample spans hundreds of thousands of distinct CDR3 sequences, more than 45% being singletons. This clonotype was seen many times. Its target is not known. Patients with uncontrolled infections, other autoimmune diseases, pregnancy or lactation were excluded. CDR1 and CDR2 from the germline V gene are KGHDR and SFDVKD. This CDR3 has 15 amino acids. V lost 0 bases and J lost 0, with 5 bases in between. Whole-study results and caveats: Blood shared most expanded thyroid clonotypes above 0.001.

Material for sequencing was peripheral blood or thyroid tissue (not recorded which). The source is a woman in her late teens or twenties with Graves' hyperthyroidism. V gene TRBV24-1 combines with J gene TRBJ1-5, with D unclear. This CDR3 reads CATSDLWDSNQPQHF. Here the CDR3 DNA reads TGTGCCACCAGTGATTTGTGGGATAGCAATCAGCCCCAGCATTTT.